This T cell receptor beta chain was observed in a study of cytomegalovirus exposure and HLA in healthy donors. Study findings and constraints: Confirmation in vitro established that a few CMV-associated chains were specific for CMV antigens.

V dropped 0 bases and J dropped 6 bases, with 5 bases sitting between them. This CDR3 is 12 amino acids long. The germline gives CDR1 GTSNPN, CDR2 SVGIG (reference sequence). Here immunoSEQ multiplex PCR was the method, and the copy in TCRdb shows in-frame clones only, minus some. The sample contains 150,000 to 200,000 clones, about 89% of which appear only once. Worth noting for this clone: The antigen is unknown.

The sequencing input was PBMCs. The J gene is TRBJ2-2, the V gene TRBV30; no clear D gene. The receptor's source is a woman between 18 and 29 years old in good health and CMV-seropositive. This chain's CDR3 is CAWSVPAGELFF. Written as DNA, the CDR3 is TGTGCCTGGAGTGTACCGGCCGGGGAGCTGTTTTTT.